The 8 T cell receptor beta chains below were found in one sample sequenced in a study of control samples from healthy donors and cancer patients. The data were produced by immunoSEQ multiplex PCR, yet TCRdb's version contains in-frame clones alone and is incomplete. The profile covers roughly 170,000 clones, with 90% to 95% appearing a single time and approximately 1.5% taken by the ten largest. Material: blood. Receptors were obtained from a woman younger than 30 in good health.

This clone has just one count. The chain joins TRBV6-2 or TRBV6-3 to TRBJ1-2; the D is unclear. V lost 2 bases and J lost 0, with 13 bases in between. The germline V gene encodes CDR1 MNHEY and CDR2 SVGEGT. The CDR3 has 16 residues. The CDR3 reads CASSYTWTHTNYGYTF. CDR3 DNA: TGTGCCAGCAGTTACACGTGGACTCACACTAACTATGGCTACACCTTC.

A single count supports this clone. The CDR3 nucleotides read TGTGCCACCAGCAGAGATTTGTCAATTGTCACCTACGAGCAGTACTTC. It is translated as CATSRDLSIVTYEQYF. The chain employs TRBV15 and TRBJ2-7, with D hard to call. V lost 0 bases and J 2 bases, leaving 14 bases between the germline ends. Germline values: CDR1 LNHNV, CDR2 YYDKDF (reference sequence). CDR3 length: 16 residues.

The chain uses TRBV7-8 and TRBJ2-5; 9 positions agree with TRBD2. The CDR3 extends over 18 amino acids. The V segment lost 5 bases and the J segment 4 bases; nucleotides outside the gene matches: 17. Germline CDR1 is SGHVS and CDR2 is FQNEAQ. The CDR3 is CASSIGLARGLGRETQYF. The DNA for the CDR3 is TGTGCCAGCAGCATCGGACTAGCGAGGGGACTCGGGCGAGAGACCCAGTACTTC.

V gene TRBV6-5 combines with J gene TRBJ1-2; D ambiguous. CDR3 length equals 14 residues. CDR1 MNHEY and CDR2 SVGAGI come from the germline V gene. Deletions cut 6 bases from V and 0 bases from J, with 11 bases between. This CDR3 reads CASRPVIPNYGYTF. In nucleotides, the CDR3 is TGTGCCAGCAGACCCGTAATCCCTAACTATGGCTACACCTTC.

The genes are TRBV19 and TRBJ2-4, with 8 nucleotides matching TRBD1. This CDR3 is 15 amino acids long. The V and J ends lost 7 bases and 3 bases, in that order; junction bases with no gene match: 8. CDR1 and CDR2 from the germline V gene are LNHDA and SQIVND (reference sequence). CDR3 in amino acids: CASMRTGTSKNIQYF. CDR3 DNA sequence: TGTGCCAGTATGAGGACAGGGACCAGCAAAAACATTCAGTACTTC.

The genes are TRBV11-2 and TRBJ2-2, with D possibly called TRBD1 or TRBD2 (5 bases each). This CDR3 has 16 amino acids. The germline V gene encodes CDR1 SGHAT and CDR2 FQNNGV. V gave up 6 bases and J gave up 5 bases, with 19 bases separating them. CDR3 in amino acids: CASRLGRVTSTGELFF. Here the CDR3 DNA reads TGTGCCAGCAGGTTGGGGCGGGTCACTTCGACCGGGGAGCTGTTTTTT.

V and J are TRBV7-6 and TRBJ2-7; maybe TRBD2 (5 bases). Germline lookup yields CDR1 SGHVS and CDR2 FNYEAQ. Trimming shortened V by 3 bases and J by 3 bases, and 24 bases separated the two germline ends. This CDR3 contains 18 residues. The chain's CDR3 is CASSFPTPLSGELYEQYF. The CDR3 DNA reads as TGTGCCAGCAGCTTCCCCACCCCGCTGAGCGGCGAACTCTACGAGCAGTACTTC.

The V gene is TRBV13, the J gene TRBJ2-3, with 9 bases lining up with TRBD2. CDR1 and CDR2 (germline): PRHDT, FYEKMQ (reference sequence). V lost 9 bases, J lost 2 bases, and 6 bases stayed unmatched. This CDR3 spans 14 amino acids. The CDR3 here is CASSPSGTTDTQYF. The CDR3 region has the DNA TGTGCCAGTAGTCCTAGCGGGACCACAGATACGCAGTATTTT.